The clone carrying this T cell receptor beta chain has just a few counts. The antigen remains undetermined. The CDR3 goes on 3 residues after the read ends, and that part is filled in from the germline J gene. The V gene end was trimmed by 7 bases and the J gene end by 4 bases; junction bases not matched to a gene: 5. The length of the CDR3 is 14 residues. Per the germline V gene, CDR1 is SGHVS and CDR2 is FNYEAQ. Method: immunoSEQ multiplex PCR; TCRdb's copy keeps in-frame clones and lacks some. The specimen has 2,500 or so clones, none found just once. This entry belongs to a study of T cell clonality in common variable immunodeficiency. Study-level points and caveats: In common variable immunodeficiency, TCR beta chains reportedly carried fewer deletions and N-nucleotide insertions.

The specimen was peripheral blood mononuclear cells. The TCR comes from a human donor with common variable immunodeficiency. J is TRBJ1-1 and V is TRBV7-6; 11 nucleotides line up with TRBD1. CDR3 protein: CASTGTGGITEAFF. The part of the CDR3 DNA that was read is TGTGCCAGCACCGGGACAGGGGGGATCACTGAA.